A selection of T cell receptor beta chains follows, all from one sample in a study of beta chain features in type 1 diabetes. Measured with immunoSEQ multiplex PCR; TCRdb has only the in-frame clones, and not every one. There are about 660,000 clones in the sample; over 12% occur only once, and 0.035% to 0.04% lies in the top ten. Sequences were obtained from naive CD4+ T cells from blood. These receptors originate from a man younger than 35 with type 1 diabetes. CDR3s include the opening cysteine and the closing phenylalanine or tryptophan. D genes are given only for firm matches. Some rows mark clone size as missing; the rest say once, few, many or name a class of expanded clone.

CASSLQGSNQPQHF	TGTGCCAGCAGCTTGCAGGGTAGCAATCAGCCCCAGCATTTT	-	TRBV7-2	-	TRBJ1-5
CSVEGQPNTEAFF	TGCAGCGTTGAAGGACAGCCGAACACTGAAGCTTTCTTT	few	TRBV29-1	-	TRBJ1-1
CAWSGTGGMSNQPQHF	TGTGCCTGGAGTGGGACAGGGGGAATGAGCAATCAGCCCCAGCATTTT	-	TRBV30	TRBD1	TRBJ1-5
CASMTGYEQYF	TGTGCCAGCATGACGGGCTACGAGCAGTACTTC	-	TRBV6-5	-	TRBJ2-7
CAWSVTLSGNTIYF	TGTGCCTGGAGTGTAACACTCTCTGGAAACACCATATATTTT	few	TRBV30	-	TRBJ1-3
CAWSGTNYQPQHF	TGTGCCTGGTCCGGGACTAATTATCAGCCCCAGCATTTT	-	TRBV30	-	TRBJ1-5
CASSDRGPAFF	TGTGCCAGCAGCGACAGGGGCCCAGCTTTCTTT	-	TRBV2	TRBD1	TRBJ1-1
CASRLASGSNNEQFF	TGTGCCAGCAGACTGGCTAGCGGGAGTAACAATGAGCAGTTCTTC	-	TRBV5-6	TRBD2	TRBJ2-1
CASLGQYNSPLHF	TGTGCCAGCCTGGGACAGTATAATTCACCCCTCCACTTT	few	TRBV2	TRBD1	TRBJ1-6
CAWSVLEYYGYTF	TGTGCCTGGAGTGTATTAGAGTACTATGGCTACACCTTC	few	TRBV30	-	TRBJ1-2
CAWSRDRVSRAGQPQHF	TGTGCCTGGAGCCGCGACAGGGTGTCACGTGCTGGTCAGCCCCAGCATTTT	few	TRBV30	TRBD1	TRBJ1-5
CASTINQGTETQYF	TGTGCCAGCACCATTAATCAGGGGACCGAGACCCAGTACTTC	few	TRBV5-4	-	TRBJ2-5
CSVVGAGAYEQYF	TGCAGCGTTGTCGGGGCAGGGGCCTACGAGCAGTACTTC	-	TRBV29-1	-	TRBJ2-7
CASTKPPQGRTEAFF	TGTGCCAGCACTAAACCTCCACAGGGCAGGACTGAAGCTTTCTTT	-	TRBV6-1	-	TRBJ1-1
CASSPRTGKFSPSYEQYF	TGTGCCAGCAGCCCGAGGACAGGGAAATTTTCCCCTTCCTACGAGCAGTACTTC	-	TRBV13	TRBD1	TRBJ2-7
CSFRRLYGPLPDTQYF	TGCAGCTTCCGCCGCCTGTACGGCCCCCTCCCAGATACGCAGTATTTT	few	TRBV29-1	-	TRBJ2-3
CASINTGEAFF	TGTGCCAGCATTAACACGGGAGAAGCTTTCTTT	-	TRBV6-1	-	TRBJ1-1
CASSPSVGGLGTDTQYF	TGTGCCAGCAGCCCGTCGGTTGGGGGTCTCGGCACAGATACGCAGTATTTT	few	TRBV7-2	-	TRBJ2-3
CAWSVQGRQPQHF	TGTGCCTGGAGTGTGCAGGGACGACAGCCCCAGCATTTT	-	TRBV30	-	TRBJ1-5
CSASGGYEQYF	TGCAGTGCGAGTGGGGGTTACGAGCAGTACTTC	few	TRBV20-1	-	TRBJ2-7
CASSVGFITGELFF	TGTGCCAGCAGCGTAGGTTTTATCACCGGGGAGCTGTTTTTT	-	TRBV9	-	TRBJ2-2
CASRTGENEQFF	TGCGCCAGCAGGACGGGGGAGAACGAGCAGTTCTTC	few	TRBV5-1	-	TRBJ2-1
CAWSVQGQNYGYTF	TGTGCCTGGAGTGTACAGGGGCAGAACTATGGCTACACCTTC	few	TRBV30	TRBD1	TRBJ1-2
CAWTDTDTQYF	TGTGCCTGGACAGACACAGATACGCAGTATTTT	once	TRBV30	-	TRBJ2-3
CASSVRGGRVLYEQYF	TGTGCCAGCAGCGTGCGGGGTGGCCGGGTACTTTACGAGCAGTACTTC	-	TRBV5-4	-	TRBJ2-7
CASSEPDRQETQYF	TGTGCCAGCAGTGAACCGGACAGACAAGAGACCCAGTACTTC	-	TRBV25-1	-	TRBJ2-5
CSAKGRDTQYF	TGCAGTGCTAAAGGGAGGGATACGCAGTATTTT	-	TRBV20-1	-	TRBJ2-3
CASSGFTGFYF	TGTGCCAGCAGTGGATTTACAGGTTTTTACTTC	few	TRBV25-1	-	TRBJ1-2
CASSQNQASAEAFF	TGTGCCAGCAGCCAAAATCAGGCTTCGGCCGAAGCTTTCTTT	-	TRBV14	-	TRBJ1-1
CASSQRHQHTDTQYF	TGCGCCAGCAGCCAACGACACCAACACACAGATACGCAGTATTTT	few	TRBV4-3	-	TRBJ2-3
CASSQPRGALTGELFF	TGTGCCAGCAGCCAACCCCGAGGGGCCCTCACCGGGGAGCTGTTTTTT	few	TRBV5-4	-	TRBJ2-2
CASNGGQPNSPLHF	TGTGCCAGCAACGGGGGACAACCAAATTCACCCCTCCACTTT	-	TRBV21-1	-	TRBJ1-6
CAWSDEGLGAGNQPQHF	TGTGCCTGGAGTGATGAGGGGCTGGGTGCGGGCAATCAGCCCCAGCATTTT	-	TRBV30	-	TRBJ1-5
CASSSVRDGGGEAFF	TGTGCCAGCAGCTCAGTTCGGGACGGGGGGGGTGAAGCTTTCTTT	few	TRBV5-4	-	TRBJ1-1
CASSFRAGATSQPQHF	TGTGCCAGCAGTTTTCGGGCAGGGGCCACCTCCCAGCCCCAGCATTTT	few	TRBV27	-	TRBJ1-5
CASSEGTAGETQYF	TGTGCCAGCAGTGAAGGGACAGCGGGGGAGACCCAGTACTTC	few	TRBV2	-	TRBJ2-5
CASSPLTGNTEAFF	TGTGCCAGCAGCCCACTAACAGGGAACACTGAAGCTTTCTTT	-	TRBV4-2	-	TRBJ1-1
CSHVGNSGNTIYF	TGCAGCCATGTAGGGAACTCTGGAAACACCATATATTTT	few	TRBV29-1	-	TRBJ1-3
CASTSRTGHQETQYF	TGTGCCAGCACCTCCCGGACAGGGCATCAAGAGACCCAGTACTTC	few	TRBV21-1	-	TRBJ2-5
CASSQVPIRTGAYGYTF	TGTGCCAGCAGCCAAGTACCCATTCGGACAGGGGCCTATGGCTACACCTTC	-	TRBV4-2	TRBD1	TRBJ1-2
CAIRGGREGTDTQYF	TGTGCCATCAGGGGCGGCAGGGAGGGCACAGATACGCAGTATTTT	-	TRBV10-3	-	TRBJ2-3
CASSFLGTGLYEQYF	TGCGCCAGCAGCTTCCTCGGGACCGGGCTTTACGAGCAGTACTTC	few	TRBV5-1	-	TRBJ2-7
CASSPGTGLGYTF	TGTGCCAGCAGCCCAGGGACAGGGCTTGGCTACACCTTC	-	TRBV14	TRBD1	TRBJ1-2
CASSSGQGRTQPQHF	TGTGCCAGCAGTTCTGGACAGGGTCGGACTCAGCCCCAGCATTTT	-	TRBV6-5	TRBD1	TRBJ1-5
CASSGRGPGSYNEQFF	TGTGCCAGTAGTGGACGGGGACCCGGGTCGTACAATGAGCAGTTCTTC	-	TRBV19	-	TRBJ2-1
CSVVDAGKDGYTF	TGCAGCGTTGTGGACGCAGGGAAAGATGGCTACACCTTC	few	TRBV29-1	-	TRBJ1-2
CASSQTGLEEKLFF	TGTGCCAGCAGCCAAACAGGGTTAGAGGAAAAACTGTTTTTT	few	TRBV5-4	-	TRBJ1-4
CASSPTTGYEQYF	TGTGCCAGCAGCCCAACGACGGGGTACGAGCAGTACTTC	few	TRBV7-2	-	TRBJ2-7
CASSGTGRVNEQFF	TGTGCCAGCAGCGGGACAGGGCGAGTCAATGAGCAGTTCTTC	few	TRBV7-2	TRBD1	TRBJ2-1
CASSLEQGVYNEQFF	TGTGCCAGCAGCTTGGAACAGGGGGTATACAATGAGCAGTTCTTC	-	TRBV7-2	TRBD1	TRBJ2-1
CAWSVGGTNEQFF	TGTGCCTGGAGTGTAGGGGGAACCAATGAGCAGTTCTTC	few	TRBV30	-	TRBJ2-1
CAWSDYGGLGTEAFF	TGTGCCTGGAGTGACTACGGGGGGCTCGGCACTGAAGCTTTCTTT	few	TRBV30	-	TRBJ1-1
CASSSYRDRGSYNEQFF	TGTGCCAGCAGCTCATACCGGGACAGGGGATCCTACAATGAGCAGTTCTTC	-	TRBV13	TRBD1	TRBJ2-1
CASSPIDGYTF	TGTGCCAGCAGCCCGATTGATGGCTACACCTTC	few	TRBV28	-	TRBJ1-2
CASSRNPGQSNQPQHF	TGTGCCAGCAGCCGGAACCCGGGACAGAGCAATCAGCCCCAGCATTTT	few	TRBV11-2	TRBD1	TRBJ1-5